Listed here are 23 T cell receptor beta chains from one sample, sequenced in a study of T cell responses to AZD1222 COVID-19 vaccine (dated by TCRdb to the early 2020s). The library came from the immunoSEQ multiplex PCR assay. What TCRdb holds here is the immuneACCESS table cut down to in-frame rearrangements. Part of the clones is not present; checked against another copy, under half of the missing clones reflect an unresolved V gene, and the others are unexplained. This sample has about 150,000 clones in its table, and about 93% of those were observed once. The top ten constitute more than 3% of the sample. According to the study, the label for this sample's time point signals: about 28 days (+/-7) after the second vaccine dose. Material: peripheral blood, obtained 28 days after the second AZD1222 dose. These receptors originate from an adult who received the AZD1222 COVID-19 vaccine.

This rearrangement joins TRBV18 to TRBJ1-4; 9 bases match TRBD1. From germline, CDR1 is KGHSH and CDR2 LQKENI. J lost 3 bases, V lost 2 bases, and 7 bases had no gene match. The CDR3 totals 17 residues. CDR3 nucleotides: TGTGCCAGCTCACCATCTCCGGGACAGGGTCCTAATGAAAAACTGTTTTTT. It translates to CASSPSPGQGPNEKLFF.

This chain links TRBV11-1 with TRBJ1-6; D is possibly TRBD1 (5 bases). V was pared by 5 bases and J by 9 bases, with 17 bases between. This CDR3 spans 15 amino acids. Germline-derived CDR1 and CDR2 are SGHAT and FQDESV (reference sequence). Written as DNA, the CDR3 is TGTGCCAGCAGCCGGGATGGGGCAGGTTCTTCACCCCTCCACTTT. Its protein is CASSRDGAGSSPLHF.

This clone has more than one count but fewer than ten. This chain links TRBV27 with TRBJ1-2; 7 nucleotides align to TRBD1. CDR1 and CDR2 (germline): MNHEY, SMNVEV (reference sequence). After removal of 5 bases from V and 5 bases from J, the junction contained 5 bases not matched to a gene. This CDR3 region has 13 residues. The CDR3: CASSPQTGYGYTF. The CDR3 region has the DNA TGTGCCAGCAGTCCACAGACAGGGTATGGCTACACCTTC.

The count of this clone is one. This chain joins TRBV5-1 and TRBJ2-1; TRBD2 matches 7 bases. Germline V gene data show CDR1 as SGHRS and CDR2 as YFSETQ. J was trimmed by 10 bases and V by 1 base; bases with no gene match: 8. The CDR3 extends over 14 amino acids. CDR3 coding DNA: TGCGCCAGCAGCTTGTCCGGGCGGGAGAGGGAGCAGTTCTTC. It codes for CASSLSGREREQFF.

The rearrangement uses TRBV7-6 and TRBJ1-1; no definite D call. This CDR3 is 13 amino acids long. Germline-derived CDR1 and CDR2 are SGHVS and FNYEAQ. V was trimmed by 2 bases and J by 7 bases, leaving 11 bases between them. The CDR3 coding sequence is TGTGCCAGCAGCTTATCCGGACTGAATGAAGCTTTCTTT. Translating it yields CASSLSGLNEAFF.

The V and J genes are TRBV7-2 and TRBJ1-5; D gene uncertain. This CDR3 has 14 amino acids. The germline V gene encodes CDR1 SGHTA and CDR2 FQGNSA. Trimming shortened V by 1 base and J by 2 bases, and 6 bases separated the two germline ends. The CDR3 sequence: CASSLGAGNQPQHF. CDR3 nucleotides: TGTGCCAGCAGCTTAGGGGCAGGCAATCAGCCCCAGCATTTT.

This clone showed up just a few times. The CDR3 here is CASSILAGGRRETQYF. CDR3 DNA: TGTGCCAGTAGTATACTAGCGGGAGGACGTCGGGAGACCCAGTACTTC. The chain couples TRBV19 to TRBJ2-5; TRBD2 matches 11 bases. This CDR3 spans 16 amino acids. The V and J ends lost 2 bases and 5 bases, in that order; junction bases with no gene match: 7. CDR1 and CDR2 from the germline V gene are LNHDA and SQIVND (reference sequence).

This chain connects TRBV7-9 to TRBJ1-2, with 7 bases fitting TRBD1. This CDR3 region has 14 residues. Trimming at V came to 5 bases and at J to 1 base, leaving 4 bases not matched to a gene. Germline V gene data show CDR1 as SEHNR and CDR2 as FQNEAQ (reference sequence). The CDR3 DNA reads TGTGCCAGCAGCGGTGACAGGGTTAACTATGGCTACACCTTC. As protein: CASSGDRVNYGYTF.

The chain employs TRBV30 and TRBJ2-5; 12 bases fit TRBD2. The CDR3 is 16 residues long. Germline assignment: CDR1 GTSNPN and CDR2 SVGIG (reference sequence). Trimming cost V 1 base and J 4 bases; bases outside gene matches: 7. The CDR3 sequence: CAWSAPRLAGVETQYF. CDR3 sequence (DNA): TGTGCCTGGAGTGCCCCGCGACTAGCGGGAGTAGAGACCCAGTACTTC.

With respect to this clone: Other DNA sequences in the sample encode the same CDR3. The chain has TRBV5-1 and TRBJ2-7; 10 bases agree with TRBD2. The CDR3 is 14 amino acids. Germline V CDR1 and CDR2: SGHRS, YFSETQ. The V gene end was trimmed by 1 base and the J gene end by 4 bases; junction bases not matched to a gene: 2. DNA of the CDR3: TGCGCCAGCAGCTTGCCTAGCGGGAGTTACGAGCAGTACTTC. It specifies CASSLPSGSYEQYF.

The V gene is TRBV19, the J gene TRBJ2-1; D is unresolved. Germline CDR1 is LNHDA and CDR2 is SQIVND (reference sequence). Trimming removed 5 bases at V and 5 bases at J, with 7 bases between. The CDR3 runs to 12 residues. The CDR3 loop is CASSYQNNEQFF. CDR3 DNA sequence: TGTGCCAGTAGTTATCAAAACAATGAGCAGTTCTTC.

The V gene is TRBV9, the J gene TRBJ2-5; 9 bases map to TRBD2. The V and J ends lost 0 bases and 2 bases, in that order; junction bases with no gene match: 11. The CDR3 spans 18 residues. Germline CDR1 and CDR2: SGDLS and YYNGEE. The CDR3 loop reads CASSVGPWASGKQETQYF. The CDR3 region has the DNA TGTGCCAGCAGCGTAGGTCCTTGGGCTAGCGGGAAGCAAGAGACCCAGTACTTC.

This clone was detected only once. The rearrangement links TRBV11-2 to TRBJ2-1, with 8 bases matching TRBD2. The ends lost 4 bases at V and 10 bases at J; junction bases unmatched: 12. This CDR3 is 15 amino acids long. The V gene's germline CDR1 is SGHAT and CDR2 FQNNGV. The chain's CDR3 is CASSSLGAGVGEQFF. The CDR3, as DNA: TGTGCCAGCAGCTCCCTGGGAGCGGGAGTGGGGGAGCAGTTCTTC.

This chain uses TRBV5-6 with TRBJ2-7; either TRBD1 or TRBD2 may fit D (6 bases each). Between the trimmed V and J ends, which lost 1 base and 1 base, there was a span of 15 bases. This CDR3 region has 16 residues. CDR1 is SGHDT, CDR2 YYEEEE, per germline. CDR3 sequence: CASSLYGGEVSYEQYF. CDR3 nucleotides: TGTGCCAGCAGCTTGTACGGGGGCGAAGTTTCCTACGAGCAGTACTTC. Looking up the rest from reference TRBV5-6 and TRBJ2-7 gives the full variable domain: DAGVTQSPTHLIKTRGQQVTLRCSPKSGHDTVSWYQQALGQGPQFIFQYYEEEERQRGNFPDRFSGHQFPNYSSELNVNALLLGDSALYLCASSLYGGEVSYEQYFGPGTRLTVT.

J is TRBJ2-7 and V is TRBV5-4; D unresolved. Germline-derived CDR1 and CDR2 are SGHNT and YYREEE (reference sequence). Trimming removed 2 bases at V and 2 bases at J, with 11 bases between. The length of the CDR3 is 14 residues. Here the CDR3 DNA reads TGTGCCAGCAGCTTTGGGCTCTCTGCCTACGAGCAGTACTTC. Its translation is CASSFGLSAYEQYF.

This sequence joins TRBV6-2 or TRBV6-3 and TRBJ1-2; D possibly corresponds to TRBD1 (5 bases). Germline values: CDR1 MNHEY, CDR2 SVGEGT. There are 14 residues in the CDR3. V shed 5 bases and J shed 5 bases, with 15 bases lying between them. The CDR3 DNA reads TGTGCCAGCAGTCAAGTGGGCAGGGAATATGGCTACACCTTC. It yields the protein CASSQVGREYGYTF.

As for this clone: At one boundary the junction diverges from the germline segment, which might be a read error. The rearrangement links TRBV5-1 to TRBJ2-5; 10 nucleotides agree with TRBD1. This CDR3 has 17 amino acids. Germline V gene sequence: CDR1 SGHRS, CDR2 YFSETQ. CDR3 protein: CASCLGTGAPRGETQYF. DNA of the CDR3: TGCGCCAGCTGCTTGGGGACAGGGGCCCCCAGGGGGGAGACCCAGTACTTC. The entire variable domain, with the rest obtained from reference TRBV5-1 and TRBJ2-5, is as follows: KAGVTQTPRYLIKTRGQQVTLSCSPISGHRSVSWYQQTPGQGLQFLFEYFSETQRNKGNFPGRFSGRQFSNSRSEMNVSTLELGDSALYLCASCLGTGAPRGETQYFGPGTRLLVL.

V usage is TRBV19 and J usage is TRBJ1-4; D possibly corresponds to TRBD1 (6 bases). This CDR3 region has 15 residues. The germline CDR1 and CDR2 sequences are LNHDA and SQIVND (reference sequence). Trimming stripped 9 bases from V and 5 bases from J, with 19 bases between. The CDR3 bases are TGTGCCAGCCGAACCCAACAGGGTTACAATGAAAAACTGTTTTTT. Its protein product is CASRTQQGYNEKLFF.

The chain couples TRBV5-8 to TRBJ1-4; no clear D gene. Deletions cut 3 bases from V and 6 bases from J, with 15 bases between. The CDR3 loop spans 15 amino acids. Looked up from germline, CDR1 is SGHTS and CDR2 is YDEGEE. CDR3 amino acids: CASSSRRDLDEKLFF. The CDR3 nucleotides are TGTGCCAGCAGCTCTAGGAGGGATTTAGATGAAAAACTGTTTTTT.

The chain links TRBV25-1 to TRBJ2-1, with 10 nucleotides matching TRBD2. The CDR3 has 15 residues. J lost 10 bases, V lost 6 bases, and 12 bases had no gene match. Germline CDR1 and CDR2: MGHDK and SYGVNS. The chain's CDR3 is CASRGGSGRPAEQFF. The CDR3 DNA follows: TGTGCCAGCAGGGGGGGTAGCGGGAGGCCGGCGGAGCAGTTCTTC.

The chain combines TRBV5-1 with TRBJ2-2; TRBD2 matches at 8 bases. The CDR3 contains 17 residues. J gave up 3 bases and V 2 bases, and 9 bases lay outside the gene matches. CDR1 is SGHRS, CDR2 YFSETQ, per germline. CDR3 coding DNA: TGCGCCAGCAGCTTAGGAGGTAGCGGGATAGACACCGGGGAGCTGTTTTTT. Translated: CASSLGGSGIDTGELFF.

J is TRBJ1-1 and V is TRBV10-3; TRBD1 is a possible D gene (6 bases). The CDR3 has 15 amino acids. The V and J ends lost 1 base and 4 bases respectively, with 13 bases between them. The germline CDR1 and CDR2 sequences are ENHRY and SYGVKD. DNA for the CDR3: TGTGCCATCAGTGAGTACAGGGAAGCGGGCACTGAAGCTTTCTTT. Amino acid sequence: CAISEYREAGTEAFF.

The V call is TRBV19, the J call TRBJ2-7, with D perhaps TRBD1 (5 bases). Germline values: CDR1 LNHDA, CDR2 SQIVND (reference sequence). The germline V and J ends were trimmed by 4 bases and 0 bases, with 10 bases remaining between them. This CDR3 comprises 14 residues. CDR3 DNA sequence: TGTGCCAGTAGTACCCAAGACAGCTCCTACGAGCAGTACTTC. Amino acids: CASSTQDSSYEQYF.